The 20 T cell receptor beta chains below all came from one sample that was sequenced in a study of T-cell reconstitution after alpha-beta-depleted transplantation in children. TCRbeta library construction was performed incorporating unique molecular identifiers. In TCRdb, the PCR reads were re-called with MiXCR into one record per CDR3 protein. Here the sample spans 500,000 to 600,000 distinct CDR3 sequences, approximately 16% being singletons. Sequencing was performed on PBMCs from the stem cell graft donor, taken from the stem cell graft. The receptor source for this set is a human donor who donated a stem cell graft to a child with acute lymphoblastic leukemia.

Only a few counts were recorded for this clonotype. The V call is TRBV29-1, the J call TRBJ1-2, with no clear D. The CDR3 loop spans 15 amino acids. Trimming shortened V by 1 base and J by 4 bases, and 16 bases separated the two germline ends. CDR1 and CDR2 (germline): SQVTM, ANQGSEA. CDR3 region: CSVEGSTEFGYGYTF. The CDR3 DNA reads TGCAGCGTTGAAGGGAGCACGGAGTTTGGCTATGGCTACACCTTC.

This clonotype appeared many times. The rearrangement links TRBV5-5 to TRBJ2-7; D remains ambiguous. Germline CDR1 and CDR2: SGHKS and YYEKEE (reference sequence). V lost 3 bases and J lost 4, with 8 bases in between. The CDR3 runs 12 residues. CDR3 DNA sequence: TGTGCCAGCAGCTCGGAGAAGTACGAGCAGTACTTC. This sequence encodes CASSSEKYEQYF. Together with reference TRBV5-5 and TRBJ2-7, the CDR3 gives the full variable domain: DAGVTQSPTHLIKTRGQQVTLRCSPISGHKSVSWYQQVLGQGPQFIFQYYEKEERGRGNFPDRFSARQFPNYSSELNVNALLLGDSALYLCASSSEKYEQYFGPGTRLTVT.

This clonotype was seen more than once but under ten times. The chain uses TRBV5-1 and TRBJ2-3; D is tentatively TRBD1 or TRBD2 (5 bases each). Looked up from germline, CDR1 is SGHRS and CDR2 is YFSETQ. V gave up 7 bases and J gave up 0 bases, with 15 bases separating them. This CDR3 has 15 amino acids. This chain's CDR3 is CASLSGTASTDTQYF. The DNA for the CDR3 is TGCGCCAGCCTCTCTGGGACGGCTAGCACAGATACGCAGTATTTT.

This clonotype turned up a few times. The CDR3 here is CAIRGLDSTDTQYF. As DNA, the CDR3 is TGTGCCATCAGGGGACTTGACAGCACAGATACGCAGTATTTT. The genes are TRBV10-3 and TRBJ2-3, with D maybe TRBD2 (6 bases). V dropped 6 bases and J dropped 0 bases, with 10 bases sitting between them. Germline V gene lookup returns CDR1 ENHRY and CDR2 SYGVKD. The CDR3 has 14 amino acids.

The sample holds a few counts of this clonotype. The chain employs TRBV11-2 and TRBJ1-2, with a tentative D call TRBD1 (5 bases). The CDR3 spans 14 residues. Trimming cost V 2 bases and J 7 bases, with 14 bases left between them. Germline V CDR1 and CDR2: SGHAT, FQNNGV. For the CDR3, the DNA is TGTGCCAGCAGCTTACTAGGGGAGATGGGTGGCTACACCTTC. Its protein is CASSLLGEMGGYTF.

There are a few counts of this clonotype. The CDR3, as DNA: TGTGCCAGTACCTACTCGGACGGCTACTCTGGAAACACCATATATTTT. This encodes CASTYSDGYSGNTIYF. The chain employs TRBV19 and TRBJ1-3, with D hard to call. From germline, CDR1 is LNHDA and CDR2 SQIVND (reference sequence). The CDR3 has 16 amino acids. V was trimmed by 7 bases and J by 0 bases, leaving 16 bases between them.

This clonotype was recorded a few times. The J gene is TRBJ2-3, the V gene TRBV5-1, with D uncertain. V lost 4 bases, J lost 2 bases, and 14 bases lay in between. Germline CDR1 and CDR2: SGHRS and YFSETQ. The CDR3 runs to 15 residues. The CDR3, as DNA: TGCGCCAGCAGCCCACCCGACGGTACCACAGATACGCAGTATTTT. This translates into CASSPPDGTTDTQYF.

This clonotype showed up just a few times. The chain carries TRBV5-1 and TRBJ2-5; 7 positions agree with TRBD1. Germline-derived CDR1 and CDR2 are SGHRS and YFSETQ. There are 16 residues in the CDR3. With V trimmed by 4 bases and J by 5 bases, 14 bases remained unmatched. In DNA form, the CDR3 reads TGCGCCAGCAGCCCGTTGACAGGGAGAATGGGCGAGACCCAGTACTTC. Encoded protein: CASSPLTGRMGETQYF.

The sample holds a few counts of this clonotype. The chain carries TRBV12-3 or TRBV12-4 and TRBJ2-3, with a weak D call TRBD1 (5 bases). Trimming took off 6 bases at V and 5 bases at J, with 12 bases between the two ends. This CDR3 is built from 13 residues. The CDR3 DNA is TGTGCCAGCAGCCGACAGATCCGAGATACGCAGTATTTT. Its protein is CASSRQIRDTQYF.

Here the CDR3 reads CASSYRGPPTDTQYF. CDR3 nucleotides: TGTGCCAGCAGCTACAGGGGTCCTCCCACAGATACGCAGTATTTT. The chain couples TRBV5-4 to TRBJ2-3; TRBD1 matches 7 bases. With V trimmed by 3 bases and J by 2 bases, 6 bases remained unmatched. The CDR3 spans 15 residues. CDR1 SGHNT and CDR2 YYREEE come from the germline V gene (reference sequence).

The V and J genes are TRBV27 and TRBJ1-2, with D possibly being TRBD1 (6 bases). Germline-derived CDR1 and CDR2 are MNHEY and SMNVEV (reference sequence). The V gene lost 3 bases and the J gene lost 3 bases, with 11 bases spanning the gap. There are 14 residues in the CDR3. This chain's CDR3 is CASSFGGAHYGYTF. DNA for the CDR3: TGTGCCAGCAGTTTCGGGGGGGCCCACTATGGCTACACCTTC.

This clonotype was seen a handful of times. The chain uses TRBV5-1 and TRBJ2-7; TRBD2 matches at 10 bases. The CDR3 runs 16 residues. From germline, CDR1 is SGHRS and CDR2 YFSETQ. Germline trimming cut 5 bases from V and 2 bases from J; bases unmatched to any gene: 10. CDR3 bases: TGCGCCAGCAGAGAAGGCCTAGCGGGAGCTACCTACGAGCAGTACTTC. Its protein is CASREGLAGATYEQYF.

The CDR3 sequence is CASSSSGASYGYTF. In DNA form, the CDR3 reads TGTGCCAGCAGCTCCTCCGGAGCTTCTTATGGCTACACCTTC. This chain connects TRBV7-9 to TRBJ1-2; D ambiguous. CDR3 length: 14 amino acids. CDR1 is SEHNR, CDR2 FQNEAQ, per germline (reference sequence). Trimming stripped 4 bases from V and 5 bases from J, with 14 bases between.

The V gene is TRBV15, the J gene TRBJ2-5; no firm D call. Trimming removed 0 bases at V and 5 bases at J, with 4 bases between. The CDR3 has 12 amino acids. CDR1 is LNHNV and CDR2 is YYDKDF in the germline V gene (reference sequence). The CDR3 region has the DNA TGTGCCACCAGCAGAGATCAGGAGACCCAGTACTTC. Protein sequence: CATSRDQETQYF.

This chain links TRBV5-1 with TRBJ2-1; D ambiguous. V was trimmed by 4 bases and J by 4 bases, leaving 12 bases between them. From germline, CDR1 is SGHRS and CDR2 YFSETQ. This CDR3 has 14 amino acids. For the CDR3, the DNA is TGCGCCAGCAGCGCCGAAGACGGATACAATGAGCAGTTCTTC. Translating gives CASSAEDGYNEQFF.

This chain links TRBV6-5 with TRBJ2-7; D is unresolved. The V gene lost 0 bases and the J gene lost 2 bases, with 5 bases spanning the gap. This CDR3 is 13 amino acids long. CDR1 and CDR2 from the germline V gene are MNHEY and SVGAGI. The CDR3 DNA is TGTGCCAGCAGTTACTCGCGTACCTACGAGCAGTACTTC. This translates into CASSYSRTYEQYF.

The chain's CDR3 is CASIPEAGVAYNEQFF. The CDR3 DNA reads as TGTGCCAGCATACCCGAAGCGGGAGTGGCCTACAATGAGCAGTTCTTC. This rearrangement joins TRBV27 to TRBJ2-1; 8 nucleotides match TRBD2. Trimming cost V 7 bases and J 2 bases; bases outside gene matches: 10. The CDR3 runs 16 residues. Germline V lookup: CDR1 MNHEY, CDR2 SMNVEV (reference sequence).

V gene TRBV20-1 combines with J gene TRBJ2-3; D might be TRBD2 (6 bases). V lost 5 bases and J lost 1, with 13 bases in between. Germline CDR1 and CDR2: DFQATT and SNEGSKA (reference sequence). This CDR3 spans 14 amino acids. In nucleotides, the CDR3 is TGCAGTGCTCACGGCGGCGGGGGCACAGATACGCAGTATTTT. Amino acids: CSAHGGGGTDTQYF.

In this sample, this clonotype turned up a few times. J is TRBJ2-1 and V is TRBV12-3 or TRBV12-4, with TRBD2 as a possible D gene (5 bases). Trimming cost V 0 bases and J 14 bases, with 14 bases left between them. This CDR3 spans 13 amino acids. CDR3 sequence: CASSLAGAFGEFF. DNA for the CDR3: TGTGCCAGCAGTTTAGCGGGAGCATTTGGGGAGTTCTTC.

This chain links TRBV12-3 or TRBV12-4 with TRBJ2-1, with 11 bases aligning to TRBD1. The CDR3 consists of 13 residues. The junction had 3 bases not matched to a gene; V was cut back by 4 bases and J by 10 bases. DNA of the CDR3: TGTGCCAGCAGTTGGACAGGGGGCGCGGAGCAGTTCTTC. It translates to CASSWTGGAEQFF.